The 17 T cell receptor beta chains below were found in one sample sequenced in a study of CD8 T cells in Susac syndrome. Reverse transcription of about 0.45 to 1 ug RNA used random hexamers. TCRdb fed the immunoSEQ multiplex PCR reads into MiXCR, producing one record per CDR3 protein. The sample shows approximately 150,000 distinct CDR3 sequences, around 93% of them seen only once. Sequencing was done on a sample of CD4+ T cells from PBMCs. The receptors were sampled from a human donor in good health.

The chain carries TRBV6-1 and TRBJ2-7; a possible D gene is TRBD2 (6 bases). The CDR3 sequence is 13 residues long. Looked up from germline, CDR1 is MNHNS and CDR2 is SASEGT. V lost 3 bases and J 3 bases, leaving 9 bases between the germline ends. DNA of the CDR3: TGTGCCAGCAGTGAGGGGGGAGTCTACGAGCAGTACTTC. Amino acid sequence: CASSEGGVYEQYF.

This chain links TRBV12-3 or TRBV12-4 with TRBJ2-2, with D perhaps TRBD1 or TRBD2 (5 bases each). The CDR3 is 14 residues long. V was shortened by 6 bases and J by 3 bases, with 11 bases between the two germline ends. The CDR3 DNA is TGTGCCAGCAGCTACAGGACTTACACCGGGGAGCTGTTTTTT. It is translated as CASSYRTYTGELFF.

The chain joins TRBV7-2 to TRBJ1-1, with D unclear. The CDR3 is 15 amino acids. V lost 2 bases and J 2 bases, leaving 12 bases between the germline ends. Germline assignment: CDR1 SGHTA and CDR2 FQGNSA. The CDR3 sequence: CASSLTGNLNTEAFF. The CDR3 coding sequence is TGTGCCAGCAGCTTAACGGGAAACTTAAACACTGAAGCTTTCTTT.

This chain connects TRBV5-1 to TRBJ2-6; D may match TRBD1 or TRBD2 (5 bases each). Trimming took 0 bases from V and 0 from J, leaving 7 bases between them. The CDR3 totals 16 residues. Germline lookup yields CDR1 SGHRS and CDR2 YFSETQ. The CDR3 coding sequence is TGCGCCAGCAGCTTGGAGGGGAGCTCTGGGGCCAACGTCCTGACTTTC. It yields the protein CASSLEGSSGANVLTF. Full variable domain (rest looked up from reference TRBV5-1 and TRBJ2-6): KAGVTQTPRYLIKTRGQQVTLSCSPISGHRSVSWYQQTPGQGLQFLFEYFSETQRNKGNFPGRFSGRQFSNSRSEMNVSTLELGDSALYLCASSLEGSSGANVLTFGAGSRLTVL.

The chain combines TRBV5-4 with TRBJ1-6; possibly TRBD1 for D (5 bases). Germline V gene sequence: CDR1 SGHNT, CDR2 YYREEE (reference sequence). The CDR3 sequence is 16 residues long. Deletions cut 0 bases from V and 10 bases from J, with 17 bases between. As DNA, the CDR3 is TGTGCCAGCAGCTTGGTAGTCGGGGCCATTGGGTCACCCCTCCACTTT. Translating it yields CASSLVVGAIGSPLHF.

The V call is TRBV12-3 or TRBV12-4, the J call TRBJ1-2; D unresolved. V lost 5 bases, J lost 4 bases, and 14 bases lay in between. There are 14 residues in the CDR3. The CDR3 loop is CASSPQVSSYGYTF. The CDR3 DNA follows: TGTGCCAGCAGTCCCCAGGTCTCGAGCTATGGCTACACCTTC.

The CDR3 nucleotides are TGTGCCTGGATAAGGGACGGGGCCTACGAGCAGTACTTC. Protein sequence: CAWIRDGAYEQYF. This sequence joins TRBV30 and TRBJ2-7; D could derive from TRBD1 or TRBD2 (5 bases each). CDR3 size: 13 residues. Per germline, CDR1 GTSNPN and CDR2 SVGIG (reference sequence). The ends were cut back, 4 bases at V and 2 bases at J, with 12 bases in the middle.

This rearrangement joins TRBV5-1 to TRBJ2-2; 7 nucleotides match TRBD1. CDR1 SGHRS and CDR2 YFSETQ come from the germline V gene. This CDR3 region has 15 residues. Trimming cost V 2 bases and J 4 bases; bases outside gene matches: 5. The DNA of the CDR3 is TGCGCCAGCAGCTTATGGCAGGGGGTCACCGGGGAGCTGTTTTTT. Protein product: CASSLWQGVTGELFF.

V is TRBV27 and J is TRBJ2-7, with D unresolved. Per the germline V gene, CDR1 is MNHEY and CDR2 is SMNVEV (reference sequence). V lost 4 bases, J lost 3 bases, and 13 bases lay in between. The CDR3 contains 14 residues. The DNA for the CDR3 is TGTGCCAGCAGTTCCCCCCGGAACTACTACGAGCAGTACTTC. Protein: CASSSPRNYYEQYF.

This chain links TRBV6-6 with TRBJ1-1; 8 bases align to TRBD1. The CDR3 sequence is 13 residues long. J lost 4 bases, V lost 9 bases, and 7 bases had no gene match. CDR1 and CDR2 (germline): MNHNY, SVGAGI (reference sequence). The CDR3 sequence: CASATGVGTEAFF. The CDR3 region has the DNA TGTGCCAGTGCGACAGGGGTGGGCACTGAAGCTTTCTTT.

The chain uses TRBV7-6 and TRBJ2-7, with TRBD1 identical over 9 bases. J gave up 7 bases and V 5 bases, and 6 bases lay outside the gene matches. CDR1 and CDR2 from the germline V gene are SGHVS and FNYEAQ. The CDR3 spans 13 residues. CDR3 in amino acids: CASSSYRGREQYF. DNA for the CDR3: TGTGCCAGCAGCAGCTACAGGGGGCGGGAGCAGTACTTC.

The gene calls are TRBV20-1 and TRBJ1-6; D is unresolved. This CDR3 comprises 14 residues. In germline, CDR1 is DFQATT, CDR2 SNEGSKA (reference sequence). Trimming shortened V by 1 base and J by 7 bases, and 11 bases separated the two germline ends. CDR3 residues: CSARGASGNSPLHF. CDR3 nucleotides: TGCAGTGCTAGAGGGGCCAGTGGGAATTCACCCCTCCACTTT.

V is TRBV29-1 and J is TRBJ1-1; possibly TRBD1 for D (6 bases). Germline lookup yields CDR1 SQVTM and CDR2 ANQGSEA. CDR3 length: 13 residues. V was pared by 6 bases and J by 7 bases, with 18 bases between. The CDR3 loop reads CSVIRLGRGEAFF. CDR3 nucleotides: TGCAGCGTGATACGACTCGGCAGGGGTGAAGCTTTCTTT.

This clonotype was counted a single time. The chain has TRBV9 and TRBJ2-1, with 7 bases that match TRBD2. V shed 0 bases, J shed 3 bases, and the junction held 6 bases outside the gene matches. Germline V CDR1 and CDR2: SGDLS, YYNGEE. This CDR3 contains 16 residues. The CDR3 sequence: CASSVDYQRGYNEQFF. Here the CDR3 DNA reads TGTGCCAGCAGCGTAGATTACCAGCGGGGCTACAATGAGCAGTTCTTC.

The chain joins TRBV29-1 to TRBJ1-2, with 8 bases identical to TRBD1. J was trimmed by 5 bases and V by 3 bases; bases with no gene match: 5. The CDR3 covers 13 residues. The germline V gene encodes CDR1 SQVTM and CDR2 ANQGSEA. CDR3 bases: TGCAGCGTTGAGCGGGACAGGACTTATGGCTACACCTTC. This sequence encodes CSVERDRTYGYTF.

This clonotype occurred a few times. J is TRBJ2-1 and V is TRBV9; the match to TRBD1 covers 8 bases. This CDR3 has 15 residues. Unmatched junction bases numbered 5, after V lost 4 bases and J lost 2 bases. The germline gives CDR1 SGDLS, CDR2 YYNGEE. The CDR3 loop is CASSPGQGTYNEQFF. The CDR3 DNA follows: TGTGCCAGCAGCCCCGGACAGGGTACCTACAATGAGCAGTTCTTC.

The genes are TRBV7-2 and TRBJ1-2; 9 bases line up with TRBD1. The germline V gene encodes CDR1 SGHTA and CDR2 FQGNSA. Losses at the gene ends were 5 bases for V and 3 bases for J; bases not matched to a gene: 4. This CDR3 spans 14 amino acids. In DNA form, the CDR3 reads TGTGCCAGCAGCGCCGGGACAGGGTACTATGGCTACACCTTC. This translates into CASSAGTGYYGYTF.